Below are 8 T cell receptor beta chains sequenced from a single sample in a study of CD8+CD57+ T cells in acquired aplastic anemia. Genomic DNA, serving as template, underwent TCR beta VDJ and CDR3 profiling. TCRdb passed the reads through MiXCR, listing each CDR3 protein once. In the table there are roughly 170,000 distinct CDR3 sequences, 48% of which are singletons. Previously, flow cytometry had revealed CD8+CD57+ cell expansion in the patients chosen for sequencing. Sequenced sample: sorted CD4+, CD8+, or CD8+CD57+ T cells (not recorded which) from PBMCs. These receptors were obtained from a human donor with aplastic anemia.

This clonotype came up many times. V is TRBV7-9 and J is TRBJ1-1, with a possible D match to TRBD1 (5 bases). The germline V gene has CDR1 SEHNR and CDR2 FQNEAQ (reference sequence). The CDR3 runs to 16 residues. V lost 2 bases and J lost 0, with 13 bases in between. CDR3 sequence: CASSLFGATMNTEAFF. The CDR3 coding sequence is TGTGCCAGCAGCTTATTTGGGGCCACCATGAACACTGAAGCTTTCTTT. The entire variable domain, with the rest obtained from reference TRBV7-9 and TRBJ1-1, is as follows: DTGVSQNPRHKITKRGQNVTFRCDPISEHNRLYWYRQTLGQGPEFLTYFQNEAQLEKSRLLSDRFSAERPKGSFSTLEIQRTEQGDSAMYLCASSLFGATMNTEAFFGQGTRLTVV.

The chain joins TRBV12-3 or TRBV12-4 to TRBJ2-1; D unclear. With 2 bases removed from V and 11 bases from J, the gap between germline ends came to 10 bases. This CDR3 comprises 12 residues. The CDR3 DNA is TGTGCCAGCAGTTTAAATCCCAGGCAGCAGTTCTTC. This gives the protein CASSLNPRQQFF.

Many counts were recorded for this clonotype. The chain joins TRBV2 to TRBJ2-4, with D perhaps matching TRBD2 (6 bases). Germline CDR1 reads SNHLY; CDR2 reads FYNNEI. This CDR3 region has 15 residues. Trimming shortened V by 3 bases and J by 0 bases, and 9 bases separated the two germline ends. Here the CDR3 reads CASSERGPAKNIQYF. CDR3 bases: TGTGCCAGCAGTGAGCGGGGTCCAGCCAAAAACATTCAGTACTTC.

V usage is TRBV4-1 and J usage is TRBJ2-4; D remains unclear. The CDR3 covers 15 residues. The ends were cut back, 3 bases at V and 9 bases at J, with 18 bases in the middle. Germline CDR1 is MGHRA and CDR2 is YSYEKL. CDR3 in amino acids: CASSQIQEAYSIQYF. The CDR3 DNA reads TGCGCCAGCAGCCAGATACAAGAGGCGTATAGCATTCAGTACTTC.

The CDR3 reads CASSGGTVEGYTF. The CDR3 nucleotides are TGCGCCAGCAGTGGTGGGACAGTGGAAGGCTACACCTTC. The rearrangement joins TRBV10-1 to TRBJ1-2, with 7 bases matching TRBD1. CDR3 size: 13 residues. With V trimmed by 4 bases and J by 8 bases, 7 bases remained unmatched. Germline V gene sequence: CDR1 WNHNN, CDR2 SYGVQD (reference sequence).

This clonotype came up a few times. The gene calls are TRBV6-2 or TRBV6-3 and TRBJ1-6; D is uncertain. The CDR3 length is 12 residues. Per the germline V gene, CDR1 is MNHEY and CDR2 is SVGEGT. The ends were cut back, 6 bases at V and 9 bases at J, with 9 bases in the middle. The CDR3 is CASSPSGSPLHF. Written as DNA, the CDR3 is TGTGCCAGCAGCCCCAGTGGTTCACCCCTCCACTTT.

The chain combines TRBV20-1 with TRBJ1-1; possible D gene TRBD1, 5 bases. Trimming stripped 6 bases from V and 1 base from J, with 15 bases between. CDR3 length equals 14 residues. Germline assignment: CDR1 DFQATT and CDR2 SNEGSKA (reference sequence). In DNA, the CDR3 is TGCAGTGCCCGACCGGGACTGCGGAACACTGAAGCTTTCTTT. It is translated as CSARPGLRNTEAFF.

The rearrangement links TRBV19 to TRBJ2-1, with D possibly being TRBD1 (5 bases). The CDR3 extends over 15 amino acids. V lost 3 bases to trimming and J lost 4 bases, with 13 bases between them. CDR1 and CDR2 (germline): LNHDA, SQIVND (reference sequence). The CDR3 DNA is TGTGCCAGTAGTATTCAGGGAATGGGATACAATGAGCAGTTCTTC. It encodes CASSIQGMGYNEQFF.